The 2 T cell receptor beta chains given below trace back to one sample, sequenced in a study of vaccination effects on CD4 cells after COVID-19. ViraFEST assay sequencing came after antigen-specific CD4+ T cells were expanded with viral peptide pools. After less than twelve days in culture, the CD4+ T cells were isolated. It was two doses of either the BNT162b2 or mRNA-1273 vaccine that participants received. Antigens of these TCRs are unknown. TCRdb's table, derived via immunoSEQ multiplex PCR, lists solely in-frame clones and lacks some. The table has roughly 32,000 clones, around three quarters seen once. The sample in question was CD4+ T cells from PBMCs cultured with HCoV-229E spike peptides, obtained after COVID-19 vaccination. These receptors all come from a human donor who received a COVID-19 vaccine.

The chain carries TRBV6-6 and TRBJ1-6; unclear D gene. The ends were cut back, 5 bases at V and 8 bases at J, with 10 bases in the middle. CDR3 size: 13 residues. The V gene's germline CDR1 is MNHNY and CDR2 SVGAGI (reference sequence). DNA of the CDR3: TGTGCCAGCAGTAGAGTTAGGGATTCACCCCTCCACTTT. As protein: CASSRVRDSPLHF.

This rearrangement joins TRBV19 to TRBJ1-1; 12 bases line up with TRBD1. Per germline, CDR1 LNHDA and CDR2 SQIVND (reference sequence). Trimming at V came to 4 bases and at J to 0 bases, leaving 15 bases not matched to a gene. The CDR3 has 20 residues. CDR3 amino acids: CASSRPGQGAMGRLNTEAFF. CDR3 nucleotides: TGTGCCAGTAGTAGACCGGGACAGGGGGCGATGGGGCGTTTGAACACTGAAGCTTTCTTT.